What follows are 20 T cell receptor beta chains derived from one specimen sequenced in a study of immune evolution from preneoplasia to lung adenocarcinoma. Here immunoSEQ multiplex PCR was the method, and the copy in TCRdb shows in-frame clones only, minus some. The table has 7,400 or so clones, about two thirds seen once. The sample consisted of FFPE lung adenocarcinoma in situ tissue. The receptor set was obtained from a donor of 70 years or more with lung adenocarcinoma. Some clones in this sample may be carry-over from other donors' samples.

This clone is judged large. The CDR3 DNA is TGTGCCAGCAGCTCCGACACCTTGAGGAGTCAGCCCCAGCATTTT. It encodes CASSSDTLRSQPQHF. V usage is TRBV28 and J usage is TRBJ1-5; D uncertain. The CDR3 is made up of 15 amino acids. Per the germline V gene, CDR1 is MDHEN and CDR2 is SYDVKM. With 6 bases removed from V and 6 bases from J, the gap between germline ends came to 18 bases. Complete variable domain (other parts from reference TRBV28 and TRBJ1-5): DVKVTQSSRYLVKRTGEKVFLECVQDMDHENMFWYRQDPGLGLRLIYFSYDVKMKEKGDIPEGYSVSREKKERFSLILESASTNQTSMYLCASSSDTLRSQPQHFGDGTRLSIL.

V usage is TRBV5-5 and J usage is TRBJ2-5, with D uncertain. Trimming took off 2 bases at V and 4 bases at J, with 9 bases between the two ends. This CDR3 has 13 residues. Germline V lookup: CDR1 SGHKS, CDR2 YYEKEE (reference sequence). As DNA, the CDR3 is TGTGCCAGCAGCTTTCAGAGCTTAGAGACCCAGTACTTC. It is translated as CASSFQSLETQYF. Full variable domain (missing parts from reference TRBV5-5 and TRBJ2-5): DAGVTQSPTHLIKTRGQQVTLRCSPISGHKSVSWYQQVLGQGPQFIFQYYEKEERGRGNFPDRFSARQFPNYSSELNVNALLLGDSALYLCASSFQSLETQYFGPGTRLLVL.

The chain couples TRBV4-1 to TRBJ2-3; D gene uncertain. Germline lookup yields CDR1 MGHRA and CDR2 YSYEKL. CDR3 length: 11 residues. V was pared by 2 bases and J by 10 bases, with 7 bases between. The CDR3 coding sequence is TGCGCCAGCAGCCAACCTGGACCGCAGTATTTT. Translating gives CASSQPGPQYF.

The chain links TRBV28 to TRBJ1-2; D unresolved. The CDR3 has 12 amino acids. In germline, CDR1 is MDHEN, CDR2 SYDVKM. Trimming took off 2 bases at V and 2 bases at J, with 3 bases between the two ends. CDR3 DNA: TGTGCCAGCAGTTTAAACAACTATGGCTACACCTTC. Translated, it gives CASSLNNYGYTF.

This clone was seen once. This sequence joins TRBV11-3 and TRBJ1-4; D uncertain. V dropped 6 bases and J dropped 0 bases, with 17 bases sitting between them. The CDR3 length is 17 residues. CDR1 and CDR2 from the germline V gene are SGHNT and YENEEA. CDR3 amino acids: CASRRNGASATNEKLFF. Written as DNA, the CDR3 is TGTGCCAGCAGAAGAAACGGAGCCTCGGCAACTAATGAAAAACTGTTTTTT. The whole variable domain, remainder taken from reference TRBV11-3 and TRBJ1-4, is EAGVVQSPRYKIIEKKQPVAFWCNPISGHNTLYWYLQNLGQGPELLIRYENEEAVDDSQLPKDRFSAERLKGVDSTLKIQPAELGDSAVYLCASRRNGASATNEKLFFGSGTQLSVL.

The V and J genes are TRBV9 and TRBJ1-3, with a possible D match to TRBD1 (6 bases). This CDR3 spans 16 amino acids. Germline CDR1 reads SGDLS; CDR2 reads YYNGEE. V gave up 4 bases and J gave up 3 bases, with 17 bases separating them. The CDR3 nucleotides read TGTGCCAGCAGCTCACGAGCGACAGGAAATGGAAACACCATATATTTT. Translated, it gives CASSSRATGNGNTIYF.

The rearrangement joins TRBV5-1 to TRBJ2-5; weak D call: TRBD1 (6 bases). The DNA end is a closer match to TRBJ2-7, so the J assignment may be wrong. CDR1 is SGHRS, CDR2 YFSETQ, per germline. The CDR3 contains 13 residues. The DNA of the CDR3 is TGCGCCAGCAGCTTACAGGGACCGGACGAGCAGTACTTC. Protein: CASSLQGPDEQYF.

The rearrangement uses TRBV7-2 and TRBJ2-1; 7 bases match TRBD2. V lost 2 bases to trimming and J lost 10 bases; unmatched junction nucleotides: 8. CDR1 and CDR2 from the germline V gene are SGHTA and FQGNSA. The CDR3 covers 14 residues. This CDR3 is CASSLIWRELEQFF. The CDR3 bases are TGTGCCAGCAGCTTAATTTGGCGGGAGCTCGAGCAGTTCTTC.

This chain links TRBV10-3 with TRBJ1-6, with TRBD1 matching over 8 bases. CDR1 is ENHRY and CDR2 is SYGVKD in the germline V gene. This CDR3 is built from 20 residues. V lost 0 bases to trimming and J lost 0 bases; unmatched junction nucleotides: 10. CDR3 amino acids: CAISESDRAWTSSYNSPLHF. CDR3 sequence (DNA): TGTGCCATCAGTGAGTCGGACAGGGCTTGGACAAGCTCCTATAATTCACCCCTCCACTTT.

The CDR3 nucleotides read TGTGCCTGGAGTGTACCAGGAGGGGCTAACTATGGCTACACCTTC. Its translation is CAWSVPGGANYGYTF. The V call is TRBV30, the J call TRBJ1-2; D possibly corresponds to TRBD1 (5 bases). Germline V lookup: CDR1 GTSNPN, CDR2 SVGIG (reference sequence). This CDR3 is built from 15 residues. The V end lost 0 bases, the J end lost 0 bases, and 11 bases lay between the germline ends. Full variable domain (remainder filled in from reference TRBV30 and TRBJ1-2): SQTIHQWPATLVQPVGSPLSLECTVEGTSNPNLYWYRQAAGRGLQLLFYSVGIGQISSEVPQNLSASRPQDRQFILSSKKLLLSDSGFYLCAWSVPGGANYGYTFGSGTRLTVV.

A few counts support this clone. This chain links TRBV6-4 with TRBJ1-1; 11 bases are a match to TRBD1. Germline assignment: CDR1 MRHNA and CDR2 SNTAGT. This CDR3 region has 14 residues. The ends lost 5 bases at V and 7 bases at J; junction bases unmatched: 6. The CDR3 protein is CASSTSGTGGEAFF. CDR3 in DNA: TGTGCCAGCAGTACCTCGGGGACAGGGGGTGAAGCTTTCTTT.

CDR3: CASRREWGPGQPQHF. The CDR3 DNA is TGTGCCAGCAGGAGGGAATGGGGGCCGGGGCAGCCCCAGCATTTT. This chain connects TRBV6-1 to TRBJ1-5; a possible D gene is TRBD1 (6 bases). The CDR3 has 15 residues. CDR1 is MNHNS and CDR2 is SASEGT in the germline V gene. Trimming pared 6 bases from V and 7 bases from J, leaving 19 bases between.

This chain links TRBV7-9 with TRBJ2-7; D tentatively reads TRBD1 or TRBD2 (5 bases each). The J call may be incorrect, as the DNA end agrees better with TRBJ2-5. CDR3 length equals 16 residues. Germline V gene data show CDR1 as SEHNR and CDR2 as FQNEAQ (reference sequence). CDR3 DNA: TGTGCCAGCAGCCTTCTATCCCCAGGGAGTCAAGAGACCCAGTACTTC. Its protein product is CASSLLSPGSQETQYF.

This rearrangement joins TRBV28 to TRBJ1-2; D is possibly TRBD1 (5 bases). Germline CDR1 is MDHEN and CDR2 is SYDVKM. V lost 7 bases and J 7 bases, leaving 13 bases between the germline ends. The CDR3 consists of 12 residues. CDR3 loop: CASNWRGGGYTF. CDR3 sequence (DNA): TGTGCCAGCAATTGGAGGGGTGGTGGCTACACCTTC.

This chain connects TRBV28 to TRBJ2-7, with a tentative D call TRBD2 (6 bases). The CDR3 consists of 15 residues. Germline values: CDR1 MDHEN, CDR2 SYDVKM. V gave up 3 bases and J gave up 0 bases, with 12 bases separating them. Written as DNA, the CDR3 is TGTGCCAGCAGTTTGAGCACAGCGGGCTCCTACGAGCAGTACTTC. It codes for CASSLSTAGSYEQYF. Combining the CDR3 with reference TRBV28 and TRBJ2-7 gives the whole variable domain DVKVTQSSRYLVKRTGEKVFLECVQDMDHENMFWYRQDPGLGLRLIYFSYDVKMKEKGDIPEGYSVSREKKERFSLILESASTNQTSMYLCASSLSTAGSYEQYFGPGTRLTVT.

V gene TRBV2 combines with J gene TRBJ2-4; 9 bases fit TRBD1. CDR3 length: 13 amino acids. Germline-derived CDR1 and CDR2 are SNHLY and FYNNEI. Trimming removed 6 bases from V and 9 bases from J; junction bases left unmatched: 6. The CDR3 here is CASRGDRVGIQYF. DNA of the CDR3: TGTGCCAGCAGGGGGGACAGGGTGGGCATTCAGTACTTC.

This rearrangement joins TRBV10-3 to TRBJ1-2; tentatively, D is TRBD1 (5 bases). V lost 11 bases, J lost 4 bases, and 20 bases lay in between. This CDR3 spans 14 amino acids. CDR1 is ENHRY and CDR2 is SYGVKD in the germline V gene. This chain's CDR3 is CASGLQEGTYGYTF. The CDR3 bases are TGTGCCTCGGGACTCCAAGAAGGGACCTATGGCTACACCTTC.

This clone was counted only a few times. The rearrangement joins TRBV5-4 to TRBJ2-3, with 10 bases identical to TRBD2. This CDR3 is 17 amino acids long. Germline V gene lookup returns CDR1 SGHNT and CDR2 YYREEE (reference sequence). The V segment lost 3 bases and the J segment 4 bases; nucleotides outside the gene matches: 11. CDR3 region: CASSSSLAGAGPDTQYF. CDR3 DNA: TGTGCCAGCAGCTCCTCCCTAGCGGGAGCGGGGCCAGATACGCAGTATTTT.

The CDR3 loop reads CASSPTYGSTNEKLFF. CDR3 in DNA: TGTGCCAGCAGCCCCACCTATGGCTCAACTAATGAAAAACTGTTTTTT. The chain recombines TRBV7-2 with TRBJ1-4, with no clear D. V gave up 5 bases and J gave up 0 bases, with 13 bases separating them. CDR3 size: 16 residues. Germline CDR1 and CDR2: SGHTA and FQGNSA.

The CDR3 coding sequence is TGTGCCAGCAGCTTGCTCGGGGCCGGCGGAGCTTTCTTT. Protein: CASSLLGAGGAFF. The V and J genes are TRBV5-6 and TRBJ1-1; perhaps TRBD1 as D (5 bases). The germline CDR1 and CDR2 sequences are SGHDT and YYEEEE. The CDR3 runs 13 residues. V gave up 1 base and J gave up 10 bases, with 14 bases separating them.